What follows is one T cell receptor beta chain and its context. Treatment here: randomized to nivolumab then ipilimumab (arm A) or the reverse (arm B). Looked up from germline, CDR1 is SQVTM and CDR2 is ANQGSEA. The CDR3 sequence is 12 residues long. The V and J ends lost 2 bases and 6 bases respectively, with 10 bases between them. The data stem from a study of sequential checkpoint blockade in melanoma. Clones were sequenced by immunoSEQ multiplex PCR, and TCRdb holds only the in-frame ones, with some missing. The data hold more than 2,000 clones, with about a fifth observed a single time. The TCR comes from a human donor with melanoma. The chain has TRBV29-1 and TRBJ2-5; no firm D call. Sequencing used tumor tissue (inferred from file names), obtained from a patient given nivolumab and ipilimumab in sequence. DNA of the CDR3: TGCAGCGTTGAATATATTGGGAAGACCCAGTACTTC. Residues: CSVEYIGKTQYF.